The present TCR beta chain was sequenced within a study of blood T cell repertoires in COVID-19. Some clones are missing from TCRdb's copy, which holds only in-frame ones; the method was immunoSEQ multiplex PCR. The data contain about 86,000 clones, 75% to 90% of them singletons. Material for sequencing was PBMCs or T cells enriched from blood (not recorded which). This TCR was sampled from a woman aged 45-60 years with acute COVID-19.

The CDR3 spells CASSFPSTDTQYF. CDR3 coding DNA: TGTGCCAGCAGCTTCCCGAGCACAGATACGCAGTATTTT. The chain combines TRBV5-4 with TRBJ2-3; D ambiguous. Germline V CDR1 and CDR2: SGHNT, YYREEE (reference sequence). V lost 2 bases and J lost 0, with 4 bases in between. The CDR3 runs 13 residues.